This TCR beta chain was sequenced during a study of blood T cell repertoires in COVID-19. V shed 4 bases, J shed 6 bases, and the junction held 5 bases outside the gene matches. CDR1 and CDR2 (germline): MNHEY, SMNVEV (reference sequence). CDR3 length equals 16 residues. In the source study's methods: Amplification with reference gene primers provided the estimates of nucleated cell counts. The repertoire was sequenced with immunoSEQ multiplex PCR; TCRdb's copy has only in-frame clones and lacks some. V and J calls and clone size follow that table, whereas D and trimming were derived from the DNA. This table holds around 50,000 clones, approximately 90% found once.

The V and J genes are TRBV27 and TRBJ2-2; TRBD2 matches 13 bases. The sequence came from a man aged 60-69 years with acute or convalescent COVID-19. The sequencing sample was made of peripheral blood. CDR3: CASSSVLAGGSGELFF. In DNA, the CDR3 is TGTGCCAGCAGTTCAGTACTAGCGGGAGGGTCCGGGGAGCTGTTTTTT.